This is a list of T cell receptor beta chains from one sample in a study of OX40 agonist ivuxolimab in advanced cancers. Here immunoSEQ multiplex PCR was the method, and the copy in TCRdb shows in-frame clones only, minus some. The sample has about 56,000 clones; 70% to 85% are singletons. This specimen was CD4+ or CD8+ T cells sorted from blood, taken in a trial of the OX40 agonist ivuxolimab. Source of these receptors: an adult with an advanced solid tumor such as melanoma, head and neck, liver or kidney cancer. Each CDR3 is given with its conserved first and last residue. Clone size is not always given. Where it is, it says once, few, many or a class for expanded clones.

len,v_gene,abundance,CDR3aa
15,TRBV27,-,CASNIWGGSNTEAFF
16,TRBV9,once,CASSVGASGGLETQYF
14,TRBV7-2,-,CASSPRGGNQPQHF
15,TRBV19,-,CASSPGRQLGTEAFF
15,TRBV28,-,CASSVISVLNQPQHF
15,TRBV28,-,CASRSRYIRTYEQYF
16,TRBV19,-,CASSILRGANTGELFF
15,TRBV19,-,CASSIDLWGNQPQHF
14,TRBV19,-,CASSDQRGNNEQFF
16,TRBV7-8,few,CASSLGPPGGGTEAFF
12,TRBV6-5,-,CASGTPNQPQHF
15,TRBV6-5,-,CASSRPGGRDSPLHF
13,TRBV7-2,-,CASSLWTGDGYTF
14,TRBV9,-,CASSVDLKYNEQFF
15,TRBV6-5,-,CASRTSGGAPGELFF
14,TRBV2,-,CASSPVAATDTQYF
15,TRBV6-6,once,CASRPGGSLIEKLFF
15,TRBV15,-,CATSRGDLATGELFF
16,TRBV5-1,once,CASSSQTSGSTYEQYF
13,TRBV19,once,CASSIPASHTQYF
15,TRBV7-2,medium-sized,CASSLASQSNQPQHF
12,TRBV18,few,CASSLGNQDYTF
16,TRBV18,-,CASSPPIGTGYREQYF
14,TRBV2,-,CASRTQGGVETQYF
13,TRBV27,-,CASSTPGLGGYTF
13,TRBV6-1,-,CASILQGGTEAFF
13,TRBV7-2,-,CASSGGLQETQYF
16,TRBV30,-,CAWSVFGTGKDQPQHF
16,TRBV6-6,-,CASRPSLGQGTDTQYF
17,TRBV4-3,few,CASSQDHRSEGTDTQYF
15,TRBV14,few,CASSHVVGTRETQYF
13,TRBV11-2,once,CASSLNTQGGYTF
15,TRBV2,-,CASSEGTGRNQPQHF
15,TRBV10-2,-,CASSADQGPYYEQYF
15,TRBV4-1,few,CASSQGGQNNQPQHF
14,TRBV28,-,CASRRQGGHNEQFF
15,TRBV10-3,-,CAISESDWPGETQYF
15,TRBV18,-,CASSLLAEDWYGYTF
14,TRBV6-5,-,CASRGLASTDTQYF
15,TRBV7-2,-,CASSSRDRGNTEAFF
14,TRBV7-2,-,CASSFSRIYNEQFF
15,TRBV28,-,CASSSGGGGSYEQYF